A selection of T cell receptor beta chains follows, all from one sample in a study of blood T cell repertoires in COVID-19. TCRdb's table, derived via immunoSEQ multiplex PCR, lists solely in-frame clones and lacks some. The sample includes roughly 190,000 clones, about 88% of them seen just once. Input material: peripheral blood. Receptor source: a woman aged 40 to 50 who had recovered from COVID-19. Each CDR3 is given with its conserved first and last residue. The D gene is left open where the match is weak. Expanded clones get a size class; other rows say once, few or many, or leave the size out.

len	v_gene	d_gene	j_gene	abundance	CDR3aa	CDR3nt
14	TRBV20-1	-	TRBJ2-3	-	CSASDRSHPDTQYF	TGCAGTGCTAGTGACAGGTCCCATCCAGATACGCAGTATTTT
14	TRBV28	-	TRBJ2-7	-	CASSLSPNSDEQYF	TGTGCCAGCAGTTTAAGCCCAAATAGCGACGAGCAGTACTTC
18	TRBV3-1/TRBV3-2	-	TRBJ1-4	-	CASTQQTGRGDTNEKLFF	TGTGCCAGCACCCAACAAACAGGGCGGGGGGACACTAATGAAAAACTGTTTTTT
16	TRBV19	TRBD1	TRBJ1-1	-	CASSRGTGDLGTEAFF	TGTGCCAGTAGTAGAGGGACAGGGGATCTGGGCACTGAAGCTTTCTTT
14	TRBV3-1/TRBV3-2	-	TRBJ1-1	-	CASSQVVGNTEAFF	TGTGCCAGCAGCCAGGTTGTCGGGAACACTGAAGCTTTCTTT
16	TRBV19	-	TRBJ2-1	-	CASSIRLDSGYNEQFF	TGTGCCAGTAGTATTCGGCTAGATTCGGGTTACAATGAGCAGTTCTTC
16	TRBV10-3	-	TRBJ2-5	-	CAISEGLRAGKETQYF	TGTGCCATCAGTGAGGGCCTAAGGGCAGGGAAAGAGACCCAGTACTTC
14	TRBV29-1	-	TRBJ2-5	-	CSVEETASFETQYF	TGCAGCGTTGAAGAGACGGCTAGTTTCGAGACCCAGTACTTC
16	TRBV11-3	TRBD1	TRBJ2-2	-	CASSLDGDRGTGELFF	TGTGCCAGCAGCTTAGATGGGGACAGGGGCACCGGGGAGCTGTTTTTT
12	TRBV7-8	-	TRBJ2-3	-	CASRTSTDTQYF	TGTGCCAGCAGGACTAGCACAGATACGCAGTATTTT
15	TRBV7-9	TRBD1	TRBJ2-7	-	CASSLTGQVIDEQYF	TGTGCCAGCAGTCTTACGGGACAGGTTATCGACGAGCAGTACTTC
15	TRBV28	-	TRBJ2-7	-	CASSSPGVGSYEQYF	TGTGCCAGCAGTTCCCCCGGGGTGGGGTCCTACGAGCAGTACTTC
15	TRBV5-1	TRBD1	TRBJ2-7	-	CASSLAPGTDYEQYF	TGCGCCAGCAGCTTGGCGCCTGGGACAGACTACGAGCAGTACTTC
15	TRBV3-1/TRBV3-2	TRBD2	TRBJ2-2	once	CASSQVAGDTGELFF	TGTGCCAGCAGCCAAGTAGCGGGGGACACCGGGGAGCTGTTTTTT
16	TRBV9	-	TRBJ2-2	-	CASSVVAGRVTGELFF	TGTGCCAGCAGCGTAGTGGCGGGAAGGGTCACCGGGGAGCTGTTTTTT
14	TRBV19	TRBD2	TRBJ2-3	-	CASSLRDYEYTQYF	TGTGCCAGTAGTCTCCGGGACTATGAGTATACGCAGTATTTT
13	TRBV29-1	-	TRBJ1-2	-	CSVSKSGADGYTF	TGCAGCGTTTCCAAATCAGGGGCCGATGGCTACACCTTC
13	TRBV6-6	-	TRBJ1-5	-	CASTSEGDQPQHF	TGTGCCAGCACTAGCGAGGGCGATCAGCCCCAGCATTTT
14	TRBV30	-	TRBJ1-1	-	CAWSFGTGWTEAFF	TGTGCCTGGAGTTTTGGTACAGGGTGGACTGAAGCTTTCTTT
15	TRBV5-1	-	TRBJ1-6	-	CASGVLGNSGSPLHF	TGCGCCAGCGGAGTGCTCGGAAACTCGGGTTCACCCCTCCACTTT
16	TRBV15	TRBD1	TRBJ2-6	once	CATSEDRNSGANVLTF	TGTGCCACCAGCGAGGACAGGAACTCTGGGGCCAACGTCCTGACTTTC
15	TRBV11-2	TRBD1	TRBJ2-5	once	CASSPLTGWRETQYF	TGTGCCAGCAGCCCTCTGACAGGGTGGCGAGAGACCCAGTACTTC
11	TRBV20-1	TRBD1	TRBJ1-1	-	CSASGTGEAFF	TGCAGTGCTAGCGGGACAGGCGAAGCTTTCTTT
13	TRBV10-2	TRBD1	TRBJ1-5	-	CASSSQGNQPQHF	TGCGCCAGCAGTTCACAGGGGAATCAGCCCCAGCATTTT
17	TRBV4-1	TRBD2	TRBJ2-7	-	CASSQESSSGRNYEQYF	TGCGCCAGCAGCCAAGAATCCTCTAGCGGAAGGAACTACGAGCAGTACTTC
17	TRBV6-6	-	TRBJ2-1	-	CASSPSAILGSYNEQFF	TGTGCCAGCAGTCCCAGTGCGATTCTTGGGAGTTACAATGAGCAGTTCTTC
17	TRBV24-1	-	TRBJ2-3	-	CATSDSGEAGVSDTQYF	TGTGCCACCAGTGATTCAGGGGAGGCGGGAGTATCAGATACGCAGTATTTT
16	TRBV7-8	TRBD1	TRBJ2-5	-	CASSIIRDRGEETQYF	TGTGCCAGCAGCATAATCCGGGACAGGGGCGAAGAGACCCAGTACTTC
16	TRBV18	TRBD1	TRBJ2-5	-	CASSRTPRTGEETQYF	TGTGCCAGCTCACGAACCCCTCGGACAGGGGAAGAGACCCAGTACTTC
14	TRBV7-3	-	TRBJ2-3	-	CASSLASNTDTQYF	TGTGCCAGCAGCTTAGCGAGTAACACAGATACGCAGTATTTT
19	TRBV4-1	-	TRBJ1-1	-	CASSQDREVGYTMNTEAFF	TGCGCCAGCAGCCAAGATCGGGAGGTGGGGTACACCATGAACACTGAAGCTTTCTTT
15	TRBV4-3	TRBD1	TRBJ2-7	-	CASSQAGQGVYEQYF	TGCGCCAGCAGCCAAGCAGGACAGGGGGTGTACGAGCAGTACTTC
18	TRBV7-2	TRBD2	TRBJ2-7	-	CASSLVGVGLAGGGEQYF	TGTGCCAGCAGCTTAGTCGGGGTAGGGCTAGCGGGAGGCGGGGAGCAGTACTTC
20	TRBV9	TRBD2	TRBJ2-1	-	CASSVGPGGLAGASYNEQFF	TGTGCCAGCAGCGTAGGGCCGGGGGGACTAGCGGGAGCGTCCTACAATGAGCAGTTCTTC
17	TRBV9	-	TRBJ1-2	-	CASSSRAGSWENYGYTF	TGTGCCAGCAGCTCCCGAGCGGGGTCGTGGGAAAACTATGGCTACACCTTC
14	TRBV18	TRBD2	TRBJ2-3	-	CASSASGQTDTQYF	TGTGCCAGCTCGGCTAGCGGGCAAACAGATACGCAGTATTTT
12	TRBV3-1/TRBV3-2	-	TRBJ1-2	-	CASSQADRGYTF	TGTGCCAGCAGCCAAGCCGATCGAGGTTACACCTTC
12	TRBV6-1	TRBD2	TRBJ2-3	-	CASSGLAGGQYF	TGTGCCAGCAGTGGTTTAGCGGGAGGGCAGTATTTT
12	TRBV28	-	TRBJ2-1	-	CASRLPRREQFF	TGTGCCAGCAGGCTCCCGAGGCGTGAGCAGTTCTTC
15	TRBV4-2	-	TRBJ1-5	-	CASSQAPTGRQPQHF	TGTGCCAGCAGCCAAGCGCCGACAGGCAGGCAGCCCCAGCATTTT
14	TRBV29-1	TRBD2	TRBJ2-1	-	CSVERGTSANEQFF	TGCAGCGTTGAACGGGGGACTAGCGCCAATGAGCAGTTCTTC
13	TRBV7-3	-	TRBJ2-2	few	CASSRGSTGELFF	TGTGCCAGCAGCAGAGGCTCCACCGGGGAGCTGTTTTTT
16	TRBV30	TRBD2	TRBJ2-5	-	CAWSVQFRREQETQYF	TGTGCCTGGAGTGTACAGTTCCGGCGGGAGCAAGAGACCCAGTACTTC
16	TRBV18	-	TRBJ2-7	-	CASSPPAGIGSYEQYF	TGTGCCAGCTCACCACCGGCAGGGATTGGGTCCTACGAGCAGTACTTC
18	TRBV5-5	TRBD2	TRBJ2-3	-	CASSLDLAGGPSADTQYF	TGTGCCAGCAGCTTGGATCTTGCGGGAGGGCCCTCCGCAGATACGCAGTATTTT
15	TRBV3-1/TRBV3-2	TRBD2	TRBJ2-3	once	CASTLMSSGTDTQYF	TGTGCCAGCACCTTGATGTCTAGCGGAACAGATACGCAGTATTTT
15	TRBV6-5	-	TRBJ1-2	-	CASSYSDRRLGGYTF	TGTGCCAGCAGTTACTCGGACAGACGTTTGGGTGGCTACACCTTC
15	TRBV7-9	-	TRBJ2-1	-	CASSPPLLRPNEQFF	TGTGCCAGCAGCCCCCCTTTGCTCAGGCCCAATGAGCAGTTCTTC
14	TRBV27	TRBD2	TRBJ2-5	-	CASSLSGRGETQYF	TGTGCCAGCAGTTTAAGCGGGAGGGGAGAGACCCAGTACTTC
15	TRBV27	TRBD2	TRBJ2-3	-	CASRKGLANTDTQYF	TGTGCCAGCAGGAAGGGACTAGCGAACACAGATACGCAGTATTTT
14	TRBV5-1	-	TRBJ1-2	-	CASSLDLPGRGYTF	TGCGCCAGCAGCTTGGATTTGCCAGGTCGTGGCTACACCTTC